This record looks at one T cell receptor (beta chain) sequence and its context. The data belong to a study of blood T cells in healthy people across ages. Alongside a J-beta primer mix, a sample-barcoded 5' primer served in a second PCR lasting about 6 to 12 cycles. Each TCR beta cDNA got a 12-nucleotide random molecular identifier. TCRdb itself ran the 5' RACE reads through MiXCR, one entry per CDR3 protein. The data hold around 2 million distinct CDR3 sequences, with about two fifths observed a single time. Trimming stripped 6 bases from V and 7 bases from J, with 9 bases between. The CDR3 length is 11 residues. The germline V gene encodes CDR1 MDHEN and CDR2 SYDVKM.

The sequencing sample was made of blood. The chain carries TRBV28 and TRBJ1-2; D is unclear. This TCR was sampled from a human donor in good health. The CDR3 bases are TGTGCCAGCAGGTGGAGGGCTGGCTACACCTTC. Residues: CASRWRAGYTF.